This is a list of T cell receptor beta chains from one sample in a study of cytomegalovirus exposure and HLA in healthy donors. Data came from immunoSEQ multiplex PCR; TCRdb stores just in-frame clones and leaves some out. The table records 150,000 to 200,000 clones, roughly 77% of them present only once. Sequenced input: PBMCs. These receptors came from a woman aged 30 to 39 in good health and CMV-seronegative. The CDR3 runs from the conserved cysteine through the conserved F or W. D genes are given only for firm matches. For some rows the clone size is stated as once, few or many, or as a class when expanded; others skip it.

cdr3_aa: CASSIRGRDRGEYEQYF; cdr3_nt: TGTGCCAGTAGTATCCGCGGCCGTGACAGGGGCGAGTACGAGCAGTACTTC; j_call: TRBJ2-7; v_call: TRBV19; clone_size: NA; d_call: TRBD1
cdr3_aa: CASSEIGTNYNEQFF; cdr3_nt: TGTGCCAGCAGCGAAATCGGGACTAACTACAATGAGCAGTTCTTC; j_call: TRBJ2-1; v_call: TRBV4-2; clone_size: NA; d_call: TRBD2
cdr3_aa: CASRRVTGNTEAFF; cdr3_nt: TGTGCCAGCAGACGAGTCACAGGGAACACTGAAGCTTTCTTT; j_call: TRBJ1-1; v_call: TRBV6-5; clone_size: NA; d_call: NA
cdr3_aa: CASSQDRSGGASEQYF; cdr3_nt: TGTGCCAGCAGCCAAGATAGGAGCGGGGGGGCGTCCGAGCAGTACTTC; j_call: TRBJ2-7; v_call: TRBV4-2; clone_size: NA; d_call: TRBD2
cdr3_aa: CASSSLGGFNQPQHF; cdr3_nt: TGCGCCAGCAGCAGTTTGGGGGGTTTCAATCAGCCCCAGCATTTT; j_call: TRBJ1-5; v_call: TRBV5-1; clone_size: NA; d_call: NA
cdr3_aa: CASSPSGQGRQETQYF; cdr3_nt: TGTGCCAGCTCACCATCGGGACAGGGTAGACAAGAGACCCAGTACTTC; j_call: TRBJ2-5; v_call: TRBV18; clone_size: NA; d_call: TRBD1
cdr3_aa: CAGGISGANVLTF; cdr3_nt: TGTGCCGGAGGGATTTCTGGGGCCAACGTCCTGACTTTC; j_call: TRBJ2-6; v_call: TRBV2; clone_size: NA; d_call: NA
cdr3_aa: CASTGQGAQETQYF; cdr3_nt: TGCGCCAGCACGGGACAGGGGGCCCAAGAGACCCAGTACTTC; j_call: TRBJ2-5; v_call: TRBV4-1; clone_size: NA; d_call: TRBD1
cdr3_aa: CASSRRTEETQYF; cdr3_nt: TGTGCCAGCAGCCGAAGGACAGAAGAGACCCAGTACTTC; j_call: TRBJ2-5; v_call: TRBV7-3; clone_size: NA; d_call: NA
cdr3_aa: CASSMARQDGYTF; cdr3_nt: TGTGCCAGTAGTATGGCCAGACAGGATGGCTACACCTTC; j_call: TRBJ1-2; v_call: TRBV19; clone_size: NA; d_call: NA
cdr3_aa: CAWSVLAGGTDTQYF; cdr3_nt: TGTGCCTGGAGTGTCCTAGCGGGGGGCACAGATACGCAGTATTTT; j_call: TRBJ2-3; v_call: TRBV30; clone_size: NA; d_call: TRBD2
cdr3_aa: CASSIGRGYEQYF; cdr3_nt: TGTGCCAGTAGTATTGGCAGGGGCTACGAGCAGTACTTC; j_call: TRBJ2-7; v_call: TRBV19; clone_size: NA; d_call: NA
cdr3_aa: CATSSGGGAYEQYF; cdr3_nt: TGTGCCACCAGCAGTGGCGGGGGGGCCTACGAGCAGTACTTC; j_call: TRBJ2-7; v_call: TRBV15; clone_size: NA; d_call: TRBD2
cdr3_aa: CAVTSGGSIYEQYF; cdr3_nt: TGTGCCGTTACTAGCGGGGGATCGATCTACGAGCAGTACTTC; j_call: TRBJ2-7; v_call: TRBV6-1; clone_size: NA; d_call: TRBD2
cdr3_aa: CASSGGQAYEQYF; cdr3_nt: TGCGCCAGCAGTGGGGGACAAGCCTACGAGCAGTACTTC; j_call: TRBJ2-7; v_call: TRBV10-1; clone_size: NA; d_call: NA
cdr3_aa: CATIRGPANTEAFF; cdr3_nt: TGTGCCACAATCCGAGGGCCGGCGAACACTGAAGCTTTCTTT; j_call: TRBJ1-1; v_call: TRBV19; clone_size: NA; d_call: NA
cdr3_aa: CASSLGTGSRTEAFF; cdr3_nt: TGTGCCAGCAGCTTGGGGACAGGGTCGCGGACTGAAGCTTTCTTT; j_call: TRBJ1-1; v_call: TRBV5-4; clone_size: NA; d_call: TRBD1
cdr3_aa: CASSQDVGGADYGYTF; cdr3_nt: TGCGCCAGCAGCCAAGATGTAGGGGGCGCCGACTATGGCTACACCTTC; j_call: TRBJ1-2; v_call: TRBV4-3; clone_size: NA; d_call: TRBD1
cdr3_aa: CASTPTGANYGYTF; cdr3_nt: TGTGCCAGCACCCCTACAGGGGCCAACTATGGCTACACCTTC; j_call: TRBJ1-2; v_call: TRBV27; clone_size: NA; d_call: TRBD1
cdr3_aa: CASSFRTSGYTDTQYF; cdr3_nt: TGTGCCAGCAGCTTCCGGACTAGCGGCTACACAGATACGCAGTATTTT; j_call: TRBJ2-3; v_call: TRBV7-8; clone_size: NA; d_call: TRBD2
cdr3_aa: CASSKEAGPYSPLHF; cdr3_nt: TGTGCCAGCAGCAAAGAGGCGGGGCCGTATTCACCCCTCCACTTT; j_call: TRBJ1-6; v_call: TRBV21-1; clone_size: NA; d_call: NA
cdr3_aa: CASFTGLGTGELFF; cdr3_nt: TGTGCCAGTTTTACAGGGCTTGGCACCGGGGAGCTGTTTTTT; j_call: TRBJ2-2; v_call: TRBV19; clone_size: NA; d_call: NA
cdr3_aa: CASSSDKIYGYTF; cdr3_nt: TGTGCCAGCAGCTCTGACAAGATCTATGGCTACACCTTC; j_call: TRBJ1-2; v_call: TRBV5-6; clone_size: NA; d_call: NA
cdr3_aa: CASSLEGTDTQYF; cdr3_nt: TGTGCCAGCAGCTTGGAGGGGACAGATACGCAGTATTTT; j_call: TRBJ2-3; v_call: TRBV7-3; clone_size: NA; d_call: NA
cdr3_aa: CASRASGDTEAFF; cdr3_nt: TGTGCCAGCAGGGCTTCAGGGGACACTGAAGCTTTCTTT; j_call: TRBJ1-1; v_call: TRBV2; clone_size: NA; d_call: NA
cdr3_aa: CASSLAGERADTQYF; cdr3_nt: TGCGCCAGCAGCCTAGCGGGGGAGCGTGCAGATACGCAGTATTTT; j_call: TRBJ2-3; v_call: TRBV5-1; clone_size: few; d_call: TRBD2
cdr3_aa: CASSLTSGAYEQYF; cdr3_nt: TGTGCCAGCAGCTTAACATCAGGGGCCTACGAGCAGTACTTC; j_call: TRBJ2-7; v_call: TRBV7-3; clone_size: NA; d_call: NA
cdr3_aa: CASGFFMTGNPSTDTQYF; cdr3_nt: TGTGCTAGTGGTTTTTTTATGACGGGAAATCCTAGCACAGATACGCAGTATTTT; j_call: TRBJ2-3; v_call: TRBV12-5; clone_size: NA; d_call: NA
cdr3_aa: CSVEAASGTDTQYF; cdr3_nt: TGCAGCGTTGAAGCGGCTAGCGGTACAGATACGCAGTATTTT; j_call: TRBJ2-3; v_call: TRBV29-1; clone_size: NA; d_call: TRBD2
cdr3_aa: CASSLTFHEKLFF; cdr3_nt: TGTGCTAGCAGCTTAACATTCCATGAAAAACTGTTTTTT; j_call: TRBJ1-4; v_call: TRBV7-7; clone_size: NA; d_call: NA
cdr3_aa: CASSQEKGAGNQPQHF; cdr3_nt: TGCGCCAGCAGCCAAGAAAAGGGGGCCGGGAATCAGCCCCAGCATTTT; j_call: TRBJ1-5; v_call: TRBV4-1; clone_size: NA; d_call: TRBD1
cdr3_aa: CASSAGLVDEQYF; cdr3_nt: TGTGCCAGCAGTGCGGGACTAGTGGACGAGCAGTACTTC; j_call: TRBJ2-7; v_call: TRBV2; clone_size: NA; d_call: TRBD2
cdr3_aa: CASSLEFGENTEAFF; cdr3_nt: TGTGCCAGCAGCTTAGAGTTCGGGGAGAACACTGAAGCTTTCTTT; j_call: TRBJ1-1; v_call: TRBV7-8; clone_size: NA; d_call: NA
cdr3_aa: CASSDFREQFF; cdr3_nt: TGTGCCAGCAGTGATTTCAGGGAGCAGTTCTTC; j_call: TRBJ2-1; v_call: TRBV6-1; clone_size: NA; d_call: NA
cdr3_aa: CASSPTSSYNEQFF; cdr3_nt: TGTGCCAGCAGCCCTACTAGCTCCTACAATGAGCAGTTCTTC; j_call: TRBJ2-1; v_call: TRBV7-8; clone_size: NA; d_call: NA
cdr3_aa: CASSQDGAGGYRTDTQYF; cdr3_nt: TGCGCCAGCAGCCAAGACGGAGCGGGGGGGTATCGCACAGATACGCAGTATTTT; j_call: TRBJ2-3; v_call: TRBV4-3; clone_size: NA; d_call: TRBD2
cdr3_aa: CAWSVRTGPTDTQYF; cdr3_nt: TGTGCCTGGAGTGTTAGGACAGGGCCCACAGATACGCAGTATTTT; j_call: TRBJ2-3; v_call: TRBV30; clone_size: once; d_call: TRBD1
cdr3_aa: CASSRAGGGLTEAFF; cdr3_nt: TGCGCCAGCAGCCGTGCAGGAGGAGGACTCACTGAAGCTTTCTTT; j_call: TRBJ1-1; v_call: TRBV5-1; clone_size: once; d_call: NA
cdr3_aa: CASSAGQEYRLHEQYF; cdr3_nt: TGTGCCAGCTCAGCCGGACAGGAATATAGGTTGCACGAGCAGTACTTC; j_call: TRBJ2-7; v_call: TRBV18; clone_size: NA; d_call: TRBD1
cdr3_aa: CASSLYGQDYGYTF; cdr3_nt: TGTGCCAGCAGCTTATACGGACAGGACTATGGCTACACCTTC; j_call: TRBJ1-2; v_call: TRBV7-3; clone_size: NA; d_call: TRBD1
cdr3_aa: CASSKLTGAGNYGYTF; cdr3_nt: TGTGCCAGCAGCAAACTGACAGGGGCTGGAAACTATGGCTACACCTTC; j_call: TRBJ1-2; v_call: TRBV5-6; clone_size: once; d_call: TRBD1
cdr3_aa: CASRLMAGATYEQYF; cdr3_nt: TGTGCCAGCAGACTGATGGCGGGAGCGACCTACGAGCAGTACTTC; j_call: TRBJ2-7; v_call: TRBV27; clone_size: NA; d_call: TRBD2
cdr3_aa: CASSEGVRTTNEKLFF; cdr3_nt: TGTGCCAGCAGTGAAGGAGTTAGAACAACTAATGAAAAACTGTTTTTT; j_call: TRBJ1-4; v_call: TRBV6-1; clone_size: once; d_call: NA
cdr3_aa: CASSQRAAGDTEAFF; cdr3_nt: TGCGCCAGCAGCCAAAGGGCCGCGGGGGACACTGAAGCTTTCTTT; j_call: TRBJ1-1; v_call: TRBV4-1; clone_size: NA; d_call: NA
cdr3_aa: CATSGRMADTQYF; cdr3_nt: TGTGCCACCAGCGGGAGAATGGCAGATACGCAGTATTTT; j_call: TRBJ2-3; v_call: TRBV15; clone_size: NA; d_call: NA
cdr3_aa: CASSSRQGGTTEAFF; cdr3_nt: TGTGCCAGCAGTTCCCGGCAGGGGGGAACAACTGAAGCTTTCTTT; j_call: TRBJ1-1; v_call: TRBV6-1; clone_size: few; d_call: TRBD1
cdr3_aa: CARTTATMNTEAFF; cdr3_nt: TGTGCCAGGACGACAGCTACCATGAACACTGAAGCTTTCTTT; j_call: TRBJ1-1; v_call: TRBV6-5; clone_size: NA; d_call: NA